This entry concerns a single T cell receptor (beta chain). This receptor's antigen is unknown. Base qualities are not provided; no much larger clone lies one nucleotide away. The data originate from a study of prognosis after radiotherapy for stage I lung cancer (dated by TCRdb to 2020 to 2022). Background for the entire study: Between early 2018 and early 2019, fewer than 20 patients with stage I NSCLC were enrolled in Nanjing, China. Peripheral blood TCR beta repertoires were profiled in stage I NSCLC patients before and after stereotactic body radiotherapy, and the study then linked these repertoires to distant failure. SBRT was given in 3 to 5 fractions with a biologically effective dose of at least 100 Gy, using image-guided IMRT or VMAT. The study took one blood sample before SBRT and one after SBRT from each of roughly 19 patients and sequenced all 40 or so samples. After SBRT, distant metastases developed in about 20% of the 19 patients at a median of 7 months, while the remaining 15 patients had no significant progression. About twelve patients had adenocarcinoma and roughly 7 had squamous cell carcinoma as the tumor histology. Every patient was deemed medically inoperable, 12 to 13 because of comorbidities and roughly 7 because they refused surgery. In about 15 patients the disease was a newly diagnosed primary stage I lung tumor, whereas about five had oligometastatic NSCLC following surgical resection of the primary tumor. SBRT was not combined with any concurrent therapy in any patient. The cohort included about a dozen men and more than 5 women, with a median age of approximately 76 years and a range of about 50 to 85 years. Overall study outcomes, separate from this receptor: Limitations of the study included a small cohort and short follow-up, and the study findings need independent validation. No determination of tumor specificity was made for expanded TCR clones. A decrease in unique TCR clone counts was observed after SBRT (median approximately 9,800 before versus about 7,200 after; Wilcoxon paired P=0.011). None of the reported P values were adjusted for multiple comparisons. Post-SBRT Shannon entropy and its change from baseline were lower in patients who developed distant metastases; baseline Shannon entropy was not associated with metastases. TRBV and TRBJ usage frequencies reportedly varied with metastasis status, involving two V genes at baseline and about 10 V and two J genes after SBRT.

A history of other malignancies or of prior chemotherapy or radiotherapy was absent in all patients, and node-negative disease was shown on CT and PET/CT in all patients. At each of the two time points, around 6 milliliters of peripheral venous blood were collected into EDTA tubes. PBMCs were isolated by Ficoll-Paque Plus density-gradient centrifugation. Immediately after collection, samples were stored at -80 degrees C until analysis. Two rounds of multiplex PCR were used to amplify the TCR beta CDR3 region from genomic DNA. The first PCR round used primers specific to each TRBV and TRBJ gene, with sequences filed in Chinese patent CN105087789A. Universal primers were used in the second PCR round. The Roche High Pure PCR Template Preparation Kit was used to extract genomic DNA from the frozen PBMCs. Libraries were sequenced paired-end with 151 bp reads on an Illumina HiSeq 3000. The source study handled its data this way. CutAdapt was used to remove raw reads lacking the multiplex PCR primer sequences. Using PEAR, the high-quality paired reads were merged into contigs. By alignment to reference sequences, MiXCR assigned TRB V, D and J gene segments to each contig. CDR3 sequences were clustered by base quality and sequence similarity to remove sequencing errors. Diversity was measured as Shannon entropy normalized by the natural log of productive TCR sequence number. Clonality was defined as one minus Shannon entropy divided by the natural log of the number of unique clonotypes. The Youden index of ROC curves was used to select progression-free survival cut-offs for repertoire metrics, and analyses were performed in R 3.5.3. In TCRdb, the public reads were trimmed at Q25 with fastp and aligned with MiXCR, with productive beta chains retained. Records with the same CDR3 protein are collapsed into one entry carrying the most frequent genes and DNA. The V and J calls follow TCRdb's processing rather than the paper's. For this sample the table gives tens of thousands of distinct CDR3 sequences, of which around 30% were detected only once. The ten largest clonotypes hold 9.5% to 13% of the sample.

Based on the germline V gene, the CDR1 and CDR2 sequences are MNHNS and SASEGT. The CDR3 numbers 17 residues from cysteine through phenylalanine. Of the read, only the CDR3 DNA is kept; its 51 bases are in frame from base 1. The V and J ends are trimmed by 4 bases and 6 bases, leaving 19 bases between them. Sequenced here: PBMCs, sampled before or after stereotactic body radiation therapy (not recorded which). The chain joins TRBV6-1 to TRBJ1-6; TRBD1 is possibly the D segment (6 matching bases). This receptor was taken from a donor aged 50 or older with non-small cell lung cancer. The DNA sequence reads TGTGCCAGCAGTGGCCCCGCGATGTTAGGGGGTAATTCACCCCTCCACTTT. It translates as CASSGPAMLGGNSPLHF.